Listed here is a single T cell receptor beta chain. Its antigen remains unknown. The data derive from a study of blood T cells in healthy people across ages. Findings and caveats of the study: Diversity was estimated from one million T cells, and these estimates were considered underestimates.

V was trimmed by 6 bases and J by 10 bases, leaving 10 bases between them. This CDR3 is built from 12 residues. A sample-barcoded 5' primer and a J-beta primer mix were used in a second PCR of about 6 to 11 cycles. One entry per CDR3 protein results from TCRdb running MiXCR on the 5' RACE reads. The sample records around 650,000 distinct CDR3 sequences, about 30% being singletons. This chain links TRBV12-3 or TRBV12-4 with TRBJ1-6; D gene uncertain. This TCR was recovered from a woman of 80 years or more in good health. The sample taken for sequencing was blood. The CDR3 protein is CASRLVSSPLHF. The CDR3 nucleotides read TGTGCCAGCAGGCTTGTATCGTCACCCCTCCACTTT.